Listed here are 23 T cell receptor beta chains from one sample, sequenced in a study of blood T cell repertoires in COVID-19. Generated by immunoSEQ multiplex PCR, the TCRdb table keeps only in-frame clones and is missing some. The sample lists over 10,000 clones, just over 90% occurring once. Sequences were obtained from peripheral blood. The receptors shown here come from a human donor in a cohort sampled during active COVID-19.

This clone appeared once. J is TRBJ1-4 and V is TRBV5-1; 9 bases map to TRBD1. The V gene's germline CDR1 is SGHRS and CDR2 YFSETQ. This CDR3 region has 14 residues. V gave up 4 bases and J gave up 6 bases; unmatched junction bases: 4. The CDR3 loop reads CASSPGQGDEKLFF. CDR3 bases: TGCGCCAGCAGCCCGGGACAGGGTGATGAAAAACTGTTTTTT.

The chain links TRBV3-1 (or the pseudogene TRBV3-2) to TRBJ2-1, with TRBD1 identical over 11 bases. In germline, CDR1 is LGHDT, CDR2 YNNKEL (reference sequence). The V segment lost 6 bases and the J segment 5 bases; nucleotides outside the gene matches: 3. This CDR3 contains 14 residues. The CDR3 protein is CASRGTGGNNEQFF. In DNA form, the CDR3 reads TGTGCCAGCAGGGGGACAGGGGGAAACAATGAGCAGTTCTTC.

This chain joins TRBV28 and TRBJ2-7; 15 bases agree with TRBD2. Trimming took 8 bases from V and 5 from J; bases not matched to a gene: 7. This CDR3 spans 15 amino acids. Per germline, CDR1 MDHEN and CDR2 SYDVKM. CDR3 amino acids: CASDRGLAGGHEQYF. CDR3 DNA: TGTGCCAGCGACCGGGGACTAGCGGGAGGTCACGAGCAGTACTTC.

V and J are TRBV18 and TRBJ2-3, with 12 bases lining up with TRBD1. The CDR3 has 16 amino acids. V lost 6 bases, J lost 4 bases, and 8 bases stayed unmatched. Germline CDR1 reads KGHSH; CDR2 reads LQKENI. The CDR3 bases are TGTGCCAGCTCGACTTTTGGGACAGGGGGCTCAGATACGCAGTATTTT. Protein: CASSTFGTGGSDTQYF.

Written as DNA, the CDR3 is TGTGCCACCAGTGAACTAGCGGGGGGATTGACAGATACGCAGTATTTT. It yields the protein CATSELAGGLTDTQYF. This chain joins TRBV24-1 and TRBJ2-3, with 12 bases that match TRBD2. J gave up 3 bases and V 4 bases, and 4 bases lay outside the gene matches. Germline V CDR1 and CDR2: KGHDR, SFDVKD. This CDR3 has 16 amino acids.

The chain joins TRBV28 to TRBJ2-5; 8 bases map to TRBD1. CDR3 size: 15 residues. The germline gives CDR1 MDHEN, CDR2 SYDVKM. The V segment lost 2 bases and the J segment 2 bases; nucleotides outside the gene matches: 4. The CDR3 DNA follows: TGTGCCAGCAGTTTAACCGGACAGGGTCAAGAGACCCAGTACTTC. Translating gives CASSLTGQGQETQYF.

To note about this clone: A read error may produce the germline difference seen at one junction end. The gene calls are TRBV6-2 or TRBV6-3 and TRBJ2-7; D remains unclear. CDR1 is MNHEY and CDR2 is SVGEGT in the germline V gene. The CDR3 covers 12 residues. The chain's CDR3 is CASSQTSFEQYF. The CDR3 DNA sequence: TGTGCCAGCAGCCAAACATCCTTCGAGCAGTACTTC.

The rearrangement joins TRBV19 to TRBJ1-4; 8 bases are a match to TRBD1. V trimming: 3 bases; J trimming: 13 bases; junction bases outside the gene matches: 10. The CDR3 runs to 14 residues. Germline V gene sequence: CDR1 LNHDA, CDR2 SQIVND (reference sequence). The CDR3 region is CASSISPPDRGLFF. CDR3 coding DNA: TGTGCCAGTAGTATCAGCCCTCCTGACAGGGGACTGTTTTTT.

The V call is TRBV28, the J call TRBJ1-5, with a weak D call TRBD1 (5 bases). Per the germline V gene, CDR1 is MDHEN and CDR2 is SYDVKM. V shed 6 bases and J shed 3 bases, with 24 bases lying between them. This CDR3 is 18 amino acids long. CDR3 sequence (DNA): TGTGCCAGCAGCACCGGGACTATGGGACTCCGAATCAATCAGCCCCAGCATTTT. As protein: CASSTGTMGLRINQPQHF.

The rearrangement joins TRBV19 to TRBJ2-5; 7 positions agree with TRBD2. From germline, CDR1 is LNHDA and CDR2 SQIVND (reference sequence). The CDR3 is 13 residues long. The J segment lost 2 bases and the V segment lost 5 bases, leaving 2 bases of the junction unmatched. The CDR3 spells CASSREEQETQYF. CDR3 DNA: TGTGCCAGTAGTCGGGAGGAACAAGAGACCCAGTACTTC. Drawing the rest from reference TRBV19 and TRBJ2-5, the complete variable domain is DGGITQSPKYLFRKEGQNVTLSCEQNLNHDAMYWYRQDPGQGLRLIYYSQIVNDFQKGDIAEGYSVSREKKESFPLTVTSAQKNPTAFYLCASSREEQETQYFGPGTRLLVL.

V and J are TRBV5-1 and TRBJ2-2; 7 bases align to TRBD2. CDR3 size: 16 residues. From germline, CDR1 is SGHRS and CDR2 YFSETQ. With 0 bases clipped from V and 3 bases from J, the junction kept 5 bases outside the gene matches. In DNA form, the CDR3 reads TGCGCCAGCAGCTTGGGAGCGGGATCGGACACCGGGGAGCTGTTTTTT. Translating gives CASSLGAGSDTGELFF.

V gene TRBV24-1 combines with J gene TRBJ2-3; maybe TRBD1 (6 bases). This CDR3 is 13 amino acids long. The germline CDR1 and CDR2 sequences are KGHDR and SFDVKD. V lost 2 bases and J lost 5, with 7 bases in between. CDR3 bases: TGTGCCACCAGTGATTGGGGGCTAGATACGCAGTATTTT. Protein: CATSDWGLDTQYF.

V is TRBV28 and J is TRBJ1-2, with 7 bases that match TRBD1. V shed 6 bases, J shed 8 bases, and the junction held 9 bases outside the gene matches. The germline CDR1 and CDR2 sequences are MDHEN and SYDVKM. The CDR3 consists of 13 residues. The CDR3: CASSVTGVAGYTF. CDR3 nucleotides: TGTGCCAGCAGCGTAACAGGGGTGGCGGGCTACACCTTC.

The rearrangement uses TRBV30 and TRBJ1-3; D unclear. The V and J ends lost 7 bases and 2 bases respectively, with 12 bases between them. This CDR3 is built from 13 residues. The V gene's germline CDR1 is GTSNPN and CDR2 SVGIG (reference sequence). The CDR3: CALKMAPGNTIYF. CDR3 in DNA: TGTGCCTTAAAAATGGCCCCTGGAAACACCATATATTTT.

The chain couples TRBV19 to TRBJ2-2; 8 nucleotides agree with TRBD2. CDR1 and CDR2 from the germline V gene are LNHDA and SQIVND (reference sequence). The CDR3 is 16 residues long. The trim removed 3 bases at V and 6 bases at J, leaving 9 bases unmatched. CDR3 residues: CASSISGLGGPGELFF. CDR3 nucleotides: TGTGCCAGTAGTATCTCGGGACTAGGGGGACCCGGGGAGCTGTTTTTT.

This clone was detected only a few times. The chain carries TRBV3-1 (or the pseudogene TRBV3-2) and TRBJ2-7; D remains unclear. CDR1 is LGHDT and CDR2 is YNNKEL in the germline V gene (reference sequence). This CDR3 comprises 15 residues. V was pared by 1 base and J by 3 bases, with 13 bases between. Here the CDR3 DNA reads TGTGCCAGCAGCCAAGGGAGACGACCCGGCTACGAGCAGTACTTC. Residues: CASSQGRRPGYEQYF.

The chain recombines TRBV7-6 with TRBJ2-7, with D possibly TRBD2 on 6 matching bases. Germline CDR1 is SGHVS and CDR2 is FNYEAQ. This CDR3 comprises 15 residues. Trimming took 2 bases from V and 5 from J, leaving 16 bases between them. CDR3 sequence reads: CASSLQRATEDEQYF. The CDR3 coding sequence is TGTGCCAGCAGCTTACAGCGGGCCACGGAAGACGAGCAGTACTTC.

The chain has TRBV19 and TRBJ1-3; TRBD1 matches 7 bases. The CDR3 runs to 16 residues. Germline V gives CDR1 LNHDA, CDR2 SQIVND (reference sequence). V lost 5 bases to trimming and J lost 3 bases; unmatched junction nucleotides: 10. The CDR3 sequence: CASSVRQGTFGNTIYF. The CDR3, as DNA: TGTGCCAGTAGTGTTCGACAGGGAACCTTTGGAAACACCATATATTTT.

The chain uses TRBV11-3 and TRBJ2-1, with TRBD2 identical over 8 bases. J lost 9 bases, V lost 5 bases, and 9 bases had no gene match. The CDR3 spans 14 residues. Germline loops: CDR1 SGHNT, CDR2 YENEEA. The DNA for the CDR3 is TGTGCCAGCAGCCCAAGCGGGGGCGTAAGTGAGCAGTTCTTC. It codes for CASSPSGGVSEQFF.

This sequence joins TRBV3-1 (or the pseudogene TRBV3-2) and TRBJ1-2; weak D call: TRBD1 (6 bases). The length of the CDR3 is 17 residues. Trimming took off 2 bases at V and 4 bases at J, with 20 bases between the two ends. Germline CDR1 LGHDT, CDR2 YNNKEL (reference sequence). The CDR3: CASSQKAYRETVYGYTF. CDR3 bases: TGTGCCAGCAGCCAAAAGGCGTACAGGGAGACAGTCTATGGCTACACCTTC.

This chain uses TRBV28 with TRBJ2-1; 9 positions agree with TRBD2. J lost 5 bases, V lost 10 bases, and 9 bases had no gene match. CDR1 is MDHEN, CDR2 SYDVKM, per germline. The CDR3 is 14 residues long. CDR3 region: CANSMAGGHNEQFF. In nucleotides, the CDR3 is TGTGCCAATTCAATGGCGGGGGGGCACAATGAGCAGTTCTTC.

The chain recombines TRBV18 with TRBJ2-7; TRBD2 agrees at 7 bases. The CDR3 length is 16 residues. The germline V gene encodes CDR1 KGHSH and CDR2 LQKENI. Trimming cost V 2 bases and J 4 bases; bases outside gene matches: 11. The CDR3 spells CASSPGFAGVAYEQYF. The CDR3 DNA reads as TGTGCCAGCTCACCAGGGTTCGCGGGAGTTGCTTACGAGCAGTACTTC.

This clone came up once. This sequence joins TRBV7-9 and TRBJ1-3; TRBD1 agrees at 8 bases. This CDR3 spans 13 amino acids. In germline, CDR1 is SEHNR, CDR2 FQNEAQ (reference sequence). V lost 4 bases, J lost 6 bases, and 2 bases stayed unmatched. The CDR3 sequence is CASSSTGENTIYF. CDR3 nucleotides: TGTGCCAGCAGCTCGACAGGGGAAAACACCATATATTTT.